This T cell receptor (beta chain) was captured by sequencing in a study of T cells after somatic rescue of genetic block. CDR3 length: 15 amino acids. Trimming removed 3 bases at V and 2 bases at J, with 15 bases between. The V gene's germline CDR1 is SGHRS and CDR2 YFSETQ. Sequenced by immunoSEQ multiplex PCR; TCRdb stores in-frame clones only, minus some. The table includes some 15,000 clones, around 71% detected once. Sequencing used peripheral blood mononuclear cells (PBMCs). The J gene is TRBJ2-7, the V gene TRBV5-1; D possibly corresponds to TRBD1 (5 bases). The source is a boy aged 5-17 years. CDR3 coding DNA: TGCGCCAGCAGCTCCACTGTCGGCAGGGCCTACGAGCAGTACTTC. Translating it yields CASSSTVGRAYEQYF.